The clone carrying this TCR beta chain occurred once. This entry belongs to a study of radiation and T cells in renal cell carcinoma. The time point here: baseline pretreatment blood. Treatment specified: 15 Gy SBRT to primary tumor, nephrectomy 4 weeks later. Radiation-treated patients gave blood at baseline, week 2 and week 4. Measured with immunoSEQ multiplex PCR; TCRdb has only the in-frame clones, and not every one. The sample has tens of thousands of clones; 60% to 85% are singletons. Per the germline V gene, CDR1 is KGHSH and CDR2 is LQKENI. This CDR3 has 16 amino acids. V was clipped by 2 bases and J by 3 bases, with 15 bases between them.

The sample was blood, taken from a patient whose treatment included radiotherapy and nephrectomy. The rearrangement links TRBV18 to TRBJ2-3; D tentatively reads TRBD1 or TRBD2 (6 bases each). The TCR originated in a man between 60 and 75 years old with renal cell carcinoma. The CDR3 here is CASSPFGGEGTDTQYF. In DNA, the CDR3 is TGTGCCAGCTCACCATTCGGGGGCGAAGGGACAGATACGCAGTATTTT.